The 3 T cell receptor beta chains given below trace back to one sample, sequenced in a study of PD-1 blockade in classical Hodgkin lymphoma. Each of the patients experienced relapse following autologous stem cell transplantation, and their brentuximab vedotin exposure differed. The data were produced by immunoSEQ multiplex PCR, yet TCRdb's version contains in-frame clones alone and is incomplete. This sample yields approximately 70,000 clones, of which just over 90% are seen a single time; about 7.6% belongs to the top ten. The specimen was peripheral blood mononuclear cells (PBMCs), collected at baseline. These receptors originate from a human donor with classical Hodgkin lymphoma.

This CDR3 is CASVVANYGYTF. The CDR3 coding sequence is TGTGCTAGTGTGGTCGCTAACTATGGCTACACCTTC. The J gene is TRBJ1-2, the V gene TRBV12-5; D unclear. Germline V gene data show CDR1 as LGHNT and CDR2 as FRNRAP. V gave up 7 bases and J gave up 0 bases, with 6 bases separating them. The CDR3 consists of 12 residues.

V gene TRBV7-3 combines with J gene TRBJ2-3; tentative D call: TRBD1 (6 bases). Germline CDR1 reads SGHTA; CDR2 reads FQGTGA. This CDR3 region has 14 residues. V gave up 5 bases and J gave up 0 bases, with 9 bases separating them. The CDR3 nucleotides are TGTGCCAGCAGCCAGGGGATTAGCACAGATACGCAGTATTTT. Encoded protein: CASSQGISTDTQYF. The whole variable domain, filled in from reference TRBV7-3 and TRBJ2-3, reads GAGVSQTPSNKVTEKGKYVELRCDPISGHTALYWYRQSLGQGPEFLIYFQGTGAADDSGLPNDRFFAVRPEGSVSTLKIQRTERGDSAVYLCASSQGISTDTQYFGPGTRLTVL.

The chain carries TRBV6-1 and TRBJ2-3; D is undetermined. Germline V gene sequence: CDR1 MNHNS, CDR2 SASEGT. The V gene lost 7 bases and the J gene lost 0 bases, with 11 bases spanning the gap. The CDR3 is made up of 14 amino acids. DNA of the CDR3: TGTGCCAGCAAGGTAAGGCACAGCACAGATACGCAGTATTTT. It yields the protein CASKVRHSTDTQYF.